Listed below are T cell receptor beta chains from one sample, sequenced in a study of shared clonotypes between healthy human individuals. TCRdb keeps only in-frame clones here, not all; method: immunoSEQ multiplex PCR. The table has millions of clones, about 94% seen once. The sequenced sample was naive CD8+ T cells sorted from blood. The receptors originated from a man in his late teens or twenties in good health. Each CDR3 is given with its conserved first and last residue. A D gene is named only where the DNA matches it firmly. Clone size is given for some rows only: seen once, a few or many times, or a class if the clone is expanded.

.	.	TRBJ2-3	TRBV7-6	CASSYESDTQYF	TGTGCCAGCAGTTACGAATCAGATACGCAGTATTTT
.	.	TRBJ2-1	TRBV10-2	CASSDSRGNEQFF	TGCGCCAGCAGTGATTCCCGGGGCAATGAGCAGTTCTTC
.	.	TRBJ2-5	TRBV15	CATSRVWEGENAQYF	TGTGCCACCAGCAGAGTGTGGGAAGGGGAGAACGCCCAGTACTTC
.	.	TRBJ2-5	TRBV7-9	CASSYLGALYQETQYF	TGTGCCAGCAGCTACCTCGGAGCCCTATACCAAGAGACCCAGTACTTC
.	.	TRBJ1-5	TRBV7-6	CASSSLGGQPQHF	TGTGCCAGCAGCTCGCTGGGGGGTCAGCCCCAGCATTTT
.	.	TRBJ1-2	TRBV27	CASRGGGRDYGYTF	TGTGCCAGCAGAGGGGGGGGGCGCGACTATGGCTACACCTTC
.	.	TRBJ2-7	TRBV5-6	CASSLSQTYEQYF	TGTGCCAGCAGCTTGAGTCAGACCTACGAGCAGTACTTC
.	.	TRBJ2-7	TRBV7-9	CASSHDRTEQYF	TGTGCCAGCAGCCATGACAGGACCGAGCAGTACTTC
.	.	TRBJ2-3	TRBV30	CACPRGGMVDTQYF	TGTGCCTGTCCCCGAGGGGGGATGGTAGATACGCAGTATTTT
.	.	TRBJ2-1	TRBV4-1	CASSHTYDEQFF	TGCGCCAGCAGCCATACCTACGATGAGCAGTTCTTC
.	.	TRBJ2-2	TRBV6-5	CASSYGLGTGELFF	TGTGCCAGCAGTTACGGTTTGGGCACCGGGGAGCTGTTTTTT
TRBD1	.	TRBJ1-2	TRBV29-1	CSVWGQGTNYGYTF	TGCAGCGTATGGGGACAGGGGACTAACTATGGCTACACCTTC
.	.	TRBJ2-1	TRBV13	CASSLITGADVKDNEQFF	TGTGCCAGCAGCCTGATCACCGGAGCAGATGTAAAAGACAATGAGCAGTTCTTC
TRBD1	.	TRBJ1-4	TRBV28	CASSLLLQGVGNEKLFF	TGTGCCAGCAGTCTTCTTTTACAGGGGGTGGGTAATGAAAAACTGTTTTTT
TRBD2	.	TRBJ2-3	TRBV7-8	CASSFVTSGSDTQYF	TGTGCCAGCAGCTTCGTGACTAGCGGTTCAGATACGCAGTATTTT
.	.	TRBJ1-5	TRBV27	CASSTQPNQPQHF	TGTGCCAGCAGTACCCAGCCAAATCAGCCCCAGCATTTT
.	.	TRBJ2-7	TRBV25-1	CASSGLDRPWYEQYF	TGTGCCAGCAGTGGTCTTGACAGGCCCTGGTACGAGCAGTACTTC
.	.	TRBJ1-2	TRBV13	CASSLGRDYGYTF	TGTGCCAGCAGCTTAGGCAGGGACTATGGCTACACCTTC
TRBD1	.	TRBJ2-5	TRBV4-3	CASSQGTGVRETQYF	TGCGCCAGCAGCCAAGGGACAGGGGTACGAGAGACCCAGTACTTC
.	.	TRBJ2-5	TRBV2	CASSGLQLGETQYF	TGTGCCAGCAGTGGATTACAGCTAGGGGAGACCCAGTACTTC
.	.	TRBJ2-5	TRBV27	CASSPRGETQYF	TGTGCCAGCAGTCCCCGGGGCGAGACCCAGTACTTC
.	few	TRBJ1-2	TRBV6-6	CASSYSMGYYGYTF	TGTGCCAGCAGTTACTCGATGGGATACTATGGCTACACCTTC
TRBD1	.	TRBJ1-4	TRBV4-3	CASSPGQADEKLFF	TGCGCCAGCAGCCCCGGACAGGCCGATGAAAAACTGTTTTTT
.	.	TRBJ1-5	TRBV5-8	CASSLGQPQHF	TGTGCCAGCAGCTTGGGTCAGCCCCAGCATTTT
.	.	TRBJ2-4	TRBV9	CASSAPAENIQYF	TGTGCCAGCAGCGCCCCGGCCGAGAACATTCAGTACTTC
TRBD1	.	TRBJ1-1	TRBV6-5	CASKSLPGGTEAFF	TGTGCCAGCAAATCACTGCCAGGGGGCACTGAAGCTTTCTTT
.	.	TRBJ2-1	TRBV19	CASSWAASGNSYNEQFF	TGTGCCAGTAGTTGGGCGGCAAGCGGAAACTCCTACAATGAGCAGTTCTTC
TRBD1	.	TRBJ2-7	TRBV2	CASSEDGTDYEQYF	TGTGCCAGCAGTGAAGACGGGACAGACTACGAGCAGTACTTC
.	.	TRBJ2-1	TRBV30	CAQGLPGNEQFF	TGTGCCCAAGGCCTCCCGGGGAATGAGCAGTTCTTC
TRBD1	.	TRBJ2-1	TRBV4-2	CASSQGTGFNEQFF	TGTGCCAGCAGCCAAGGGACAGGGTTCAATGAGCAGTTCTTC
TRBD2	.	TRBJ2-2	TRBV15	CATSRAPLAGENTGELFF	TGTGCCACCAGCAGAGCCCCTCTAGCGGGGGAGAACACCGGGGAGCTGTTTTTT
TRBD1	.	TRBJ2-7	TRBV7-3	CASSFGTGPYEQYF	TGTGCCAGCAGCTTCGGGACAGGTCCCTACGAGCAGTACTTC
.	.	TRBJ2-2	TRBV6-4	CANTGGEVGELFF	TGTGCCAACACAGGTGGGGAAGTCGGGGAGCTGTTTTTT
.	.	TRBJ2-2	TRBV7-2	CASSLVSYTGELFF	TGTGCCAGCAGCTTAGTTTCTTACACCGGGGAGCTGTTTTTT
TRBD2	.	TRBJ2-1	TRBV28	CASSFASGNEQFF	TGTGCCAGCAGTTTCGCTAGCGGGAATGAGCAGTTCTTC
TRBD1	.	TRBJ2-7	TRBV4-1	CASSLMGQTYEQYF	TGCGCCAGCAGCCTTATGGGACAGACCTACGAGCAGTACTTC
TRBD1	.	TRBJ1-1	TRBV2	CASSEALGQTPLAFF	TGTGCCAGCAGTGAAGCGCTGGGACAGACTCCATTGGCTTTCTTT
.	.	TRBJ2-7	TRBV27	CASSSQGGLGEQYF	TGTGCCAGCAGTTCACAGGGTGGTTTAGGAGAGCAGTACTTC
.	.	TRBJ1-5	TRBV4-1	CASSPDRTLSNQPQHF	TGCGCCAGCAGCCCCGACAGGACCCTTAGCAATCAGCCCCAGCATTTT
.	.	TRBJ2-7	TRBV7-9	CASSLPLGSGDEQYF	TGTGCCAGCAGCCTACCCCTTGGTTCTGGGGACGAGCAGTACTTC
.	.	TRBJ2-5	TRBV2	CASSEEGLGREETQYF	TGTGCCAGCAGTGAAGAGGGACTCGGCCGGGAGGAGACCCAGTACTTC
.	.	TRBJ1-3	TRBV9	CASSPNDISGNTIYF	TGTGCCAGCAGCCCCAACGATATCTCTGGAAACACCATATATTTT
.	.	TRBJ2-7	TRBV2	CASSESDTLWEQYF	TGTGCCAGCAGTGAGTCGGACACCCTCTGGGAGCAGTACTTC
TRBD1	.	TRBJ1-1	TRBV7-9	CASSTDAGGLTEAFF	TGTGCCAGCAGCACCGATGCAGGGGGCTTAACTGAAGCTTTCTTT
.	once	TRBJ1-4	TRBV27	CASSLGQGTNEKLFF	TGTGCCAGCAGTTTAGGTCAGGGGACTAATGAAAAACTGTTTTTT
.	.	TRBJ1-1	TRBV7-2	CASSLVGGGVTEAFF	TGTGCCAGCAGCTTAGTCGGAGGGGGGGTTACTGAAGCTTTCTTT
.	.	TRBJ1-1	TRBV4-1	CASSQVTERTFF	TGCGCCAGCAGCCAAGTTACGGAGAGGACTTTCTTT
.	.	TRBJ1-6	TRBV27	CASSLGPNGSPLHF	TGTGCCAGCAGTTTAGGGCCTAACGGTTCACCCCTCCACTTT
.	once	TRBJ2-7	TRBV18	CASSAWHSSYEQYF	TGTGCCAGCTCCGCCTGGCACAGTTCCTACGAGCAGTACTTC
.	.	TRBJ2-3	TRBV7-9	CASSLAKSTDTQYF	TGTGCCAGCAGCTTAGCGAAAAGCACAGATACGCAGTATTTT
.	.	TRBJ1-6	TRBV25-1	CASSPGGLLDSPLHF	TGTGCCAGCAGTCCCGGGGGTTTGTTAGATTCACCCCTCCACTTT
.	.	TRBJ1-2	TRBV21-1	CASSKVSADNPNYGYTF	TGTGCCAGCAGCAAAGTCTCGGCAGACAACCCGAACTATGGCTACACCTTC
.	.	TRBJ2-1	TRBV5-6	CASSPEGGGNEQFF	TGTGCCAGCAGTCCAGAGGGGGGTGGCAATGAGCAGTTCTTC
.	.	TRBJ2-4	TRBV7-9	CASSFRAGDIQYF	TGTGCCAGCAGCTTCCGGGCCGGCGACATTCAGTACTTC
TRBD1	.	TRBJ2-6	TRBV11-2	CASSLVWDRSSGANVLTF	TGTGCCAGCAGCTTAGTGTGGGACAGGAGCTCTGGGGCCAACGTCCTGACTTTC
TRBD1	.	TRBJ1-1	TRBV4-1	CASSQVPGGAYTEAFF	TGCGCCAGCAGCCAAGTCCCAGGGGGCGCGTATACTGAAGCTTTCTTT
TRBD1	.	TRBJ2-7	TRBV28	CASSLTGAEAYEQYF	TGTGCCAGCAGTCTAACAGGGGCTGAAGCCTACGAGCAGTACTTC